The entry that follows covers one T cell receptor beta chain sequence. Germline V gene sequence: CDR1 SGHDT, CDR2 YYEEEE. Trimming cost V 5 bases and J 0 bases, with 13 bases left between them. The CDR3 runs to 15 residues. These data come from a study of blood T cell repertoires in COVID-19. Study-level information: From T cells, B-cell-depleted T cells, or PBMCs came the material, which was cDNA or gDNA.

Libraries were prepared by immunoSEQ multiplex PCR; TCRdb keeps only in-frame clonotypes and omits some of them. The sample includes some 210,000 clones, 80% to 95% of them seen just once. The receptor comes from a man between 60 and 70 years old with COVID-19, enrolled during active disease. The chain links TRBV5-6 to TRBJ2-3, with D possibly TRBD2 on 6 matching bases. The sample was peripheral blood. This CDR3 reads CASSRDFPSTDTQYF. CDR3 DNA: TGTGCCAGCAGTCGGGACTTCCCTAGCACAGATACGCAGTATTTT.